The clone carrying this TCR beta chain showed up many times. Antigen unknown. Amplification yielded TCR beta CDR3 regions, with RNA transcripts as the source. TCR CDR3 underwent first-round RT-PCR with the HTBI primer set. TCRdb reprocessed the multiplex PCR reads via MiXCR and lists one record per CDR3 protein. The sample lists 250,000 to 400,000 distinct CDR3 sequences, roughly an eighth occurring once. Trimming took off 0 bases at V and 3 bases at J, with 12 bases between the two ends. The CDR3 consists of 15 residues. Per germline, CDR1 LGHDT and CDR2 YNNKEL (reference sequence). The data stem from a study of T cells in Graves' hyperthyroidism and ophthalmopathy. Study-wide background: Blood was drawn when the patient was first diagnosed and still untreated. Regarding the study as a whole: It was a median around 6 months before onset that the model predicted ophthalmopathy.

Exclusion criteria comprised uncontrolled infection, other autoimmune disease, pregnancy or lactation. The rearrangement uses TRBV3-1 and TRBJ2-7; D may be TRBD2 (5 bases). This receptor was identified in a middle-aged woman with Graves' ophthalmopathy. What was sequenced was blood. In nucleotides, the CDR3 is TGTGCCAGCAGCCAAGAACCCAACGGGGTCTACGAGCAGTACTTC. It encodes CASSQEPNGVYEQYF.